These 27 T cell receptor beta chains came from one sample sequenced in a study of T-cell memory formation after mild COVID-19. In TCRdb, the 5' RACE reads were re-called with MiXCR into one record per CDR3 protein. Among approximately 300,000 distinct CDR3 sequences listed, less than 20% were seen once. Sequencing input: PBMCs or a T cell subset sorted from them (not recorded which). These TCRs come from a man aged 18 to 30 who had mild COVID-19 (a few samples of this study predate the infection). Cell type and time point are not known.

This clonotype was counted a few times. The chain employs TRBV4-3 and TRBJ1-5; D unclear. Germline-derived CDR1 and CDR2 are LGHNA and YSLEER. Trimming left V 0 bases short and J 3 bases short, with 9 bases between. This CDR3 has 15 amino acids. In nucleotides, the CDR3 is TGCGCCAGCAGCCAAGATTTGGAGATCAATCAGCCCCAGCATTTT. Encoded protein: CASSQDLEINQPQHF.

V gene TRBV4-3 combines with J gene TRBJ1-1; D remains ambiguous. The germline gives CDR1 LGHNA, CDR2 YSLEER. Trimming cost V 1 base and J 0 bases, with 9 bases left between them. The CDR3 totals 15 residues. The CDR3 sequence: CASSQGPGMNTEAFF. As DNA, the CDR3 is TGCGCCAGCAGCCAAGGGCCGGGGATGAACACTGAAGCTTTCTTT.

This clonotype was observed a handful of times. The chain is built from TRBV4-1 and TRBJ2-3, with 9 bases aligning to TRBD2. The germline CDR1 and CDR2 sequences are MGHRA and YSYEKL. CDR3 length equals 15 residues. The ends lost 7 bases at V and 6 bases at J; junction bases unmatched: 11. The CDR3 DNA is TGCGCCAGCAACGAGTTAGCGGGGGACTTTGATACGCAGTATTTT. This gives the protein CASNELAGDFDTQYF.

The chain carries TRBV5-6 and TRBJ2-7; D uncertain. The CDR3 is 12 residues long. Looked up from germline, CDR1 is SGHDT and CDR2 is YYEEEE. Trimming shortened V by 2 bases and J by 3 bases, and 6 bases separated the two germline ends. CDR3 sequence: CASSFISYEQYF. The CDR3 nucleotides are TGTGCCAGCAGCTTCATTAGCTACGAGCAGTACTTC.

This rearrangement joins TRBV5-1 to TRBJ2-1; 9 positions match TRBD1. With 2 bases clipped from V and 7 bases from J, the junction kept 7 bases outside the gene matches. This CDR3 spans 15 amino acids. Germline V gene data show CDR1 as SGHRS and CDR2 as YFSETQ. In DNA form, the CDR3 reads TGCGCCAGCAGCTTTCGGGACAGGGTAGAGAATGAGCAGTTCTTC. Protein product: CASSFRDRVENEQFF. Full variable domain (outside the CDR3, taken from reference TRBV5-1 and TRBJ2-1): KAGVTQTPRYLIKTRGQQVTLSCSPISGHRSVSWYQQTPGQGLQFLFEYFSETQRNKGNFPGRFSGRQFSNSRSEMNVSTLELGDSALYLCASSFRDRVENEQFFGPGTRLTVL.

This clonotype was picked up a small number of times. This chain uses TRBV7-9 with TRBJ2-7; D is ambiguous. Germline values: CDR1 SEHNR, CDR2 FQNEAQ (reference sequence). The CDR3 covers 11 residues. V was cut by 3 bases and J by 5 bases, with 5 bases left in between. The CDR3 coding sequence is TGTGCCAGCAGCTTCCCTGACGAGCAGTACTTC. It specifies CASSFPDEQYF.

There are a few counts of this clonotype. V is TRBV12-3 or TRBV12-4 and J is TRBJ2-4; tentatively, D is TRBD2 (6 bases). This CDR3 has 16 residues. The V end was cut by 3 bases, the J end by 1 base, with 13 bases between. The chain's CDR3 is CASSLGGPFAKNIQYF. DNA for the CDR3: TGTGCCAGCAGTTTGGGGGGACCCTTCGCCAAAAACATTCAGTACTTC.

This clonotype was recorded a few times. This chain links TRBV6-2 or TRBV6-3 with TRBJ1-1; no clear D. V lost 2 bases and J lost 1, with 8 bases in between. CDR1 MNHEY and CDR2 SVGEGT come from the germline V gene. The CDR3 totals 14 residues. The CDR3 protein is CASSYHRGNTEAFF. The CDR3, as DNA: TGTGCCAGCAGTTACCATCGTGGGAACACTGAAGCTTTCTTT.

The CDR3 sequence is CASSWTRQVSGNTIYF. The CDR3 DNA reads as TGCGCCAGCAGCTGGACCCGACAGGTCTCTGGAAACACCATATATTTT. This sequence joins TRBV5-1 and TRBJ1-3; the D gene is possibly TRBD1 (6 bases). The germline CDR1 and CDR2 sequences are SGHRS and YFSETQ. V was cut by 3 bases and J by 0 bases, with 13 bases left in between. This CDR3 has 16 residues.

V usage is TRBV6-6 and J usage is TRBJ2-7; D is undetermined. Per germline, CDR1 MNHNY and CDR2 SVGAGI (reference sequence). This CDR3 contains 12 residues. Trimming shortened V by 3 bases and J by 5 bases, and 8 bases separated the two germline ends. CDR3 loop: CASSYTQNEQYV. In DNA, the CDR3 is TGTGCCAGCAGTTATACGCAGAACGAGCAGTACGTC.

This clonotype was recorded at least ten times. J is TRBJ1-4 and V is TRBV6-5; D is uncertain. The CDR3 has 13 amino acids. With 0 bases removed from V and 8 bases from J, the gap between germline ends came to 7 bases. Germline CDR1 MNHEY, CDR2 SVGAGI. The CDR3 region is CASSYSSKEKLFF. CDR3 in DNA: TGTGCCAGCAGTTACTCGAGTAAGGAAAAACTGTTTTTT.

This clonotype has a count of ten or more. This sequence joins TRBV5-5 and TRBJ1-5; 7 positions match TRBD1. CDR1 is SGHKS and CDR2 is YYEKEE in the germline V gene (reference sequence). V shed 1 base and J 7 bases; nucleotides not matched to a gene: 5. The CDR3 sequence is 14 residues long. CDR3 amino acids: CASSLRTGDQPQHF. CDR3 DNA sequence: TGTGCCAGCAGCTTGAGGACAGGAGACCAGCCCCAGCATTTT. Full variable domain (outside the CDR3, taken from reference TRBV5-5 and TRBJ1-5): DAGVTQSPTHLIKTRGQQVTLRCSPISGHKSVSWYQQVLGQGPQFIFQYYEKEERGRGNFPDRFSARQFPNYSSELNVNALLLGDSALYLCASSLRTGDQPQHFGDGTRLSIL.

This sequence joins TRBV6-6 and TRBJ1-4; TRBD1 agrees at 7 bases. V trimming: 0 bases; J trimming: 5 bases; junction bases outside the gene matches: 3. Per the germline V gene, CDR1 is MNHNY and CDR2 is SVGAGI (reference sequence). CDR3 length: 15 residues. The CDR3 DNA is TGTGCCAGCAGTTACTCGACAGGGAGGAATGAAAAACTGTTTTTT. Amino acids: CASSYSTGRNEKLFF.

The chain is built from TRBV4-1 and TRBJ1-1, with D maybe TRBD1 (6 bases). There are 15 residues in the CDR3. V lost 0 bases and J 1 base, leaving 9 bases between the germline ends. Germline lookup yields CDR1 MGHRA and CDR2 YSYEKL. CDR3 amino acids: CASSQEYRANTEAFF. The CDR3 DNA reads TGCGCCAGCAGCCAAGAATACAGGGCGAACACTGAAGCTTTCTTT.

This rearrangement joins TRBV6-5 to TRBJ1-3, with D unclear. The germline gives CDR1 MNHEY, CDR2 SVGAGI. V lost 5 bases and J 4 bases, leaving 15 bases between the germline ends. The CDR3 spans 15 residues. CDR3 amino acids: CASSGRRVKGNTIYF. DNA for the CDR3: TGTGCCAGCAGTGGCCGCCGGGTGAAAGGAAACACCATATATTTT.

This clonotype was observed a few times. This sequence joins TRBV11-2 and TRBJ2-3, with 7 bases matching TRBD1. With V trimmed by 5 bases and J by 5 bases, 1 base remained unmatched. The germline CDR1 and CDR2 sequences are SGHAT and FQNNGV. This CDR3 has 12 amino acids. The CDR3 nucleotides are TGTGCCAGCAGCACAGGGGTAGATACGCAGTATTTT. It yields the protein CASSTGVDTQYF.

The chain links TRBV12-3 or TRBV12-4 to TRBJ2-7; D call uncertain. Trimming cost V 2 bases and J 1 base, with 9 bases left between them. CDR3 size: 14 residues. DNA for the CDR3: TGTGCCAGCAGTTTACATCCGGAATCCTACGAGCAGTACTTC. Protein: CASSLHPESYEQYF.

CDR3: CASSDWGSSYNEQFF. DNA for the CDR3: TGTGCCAGCAGTGACTGGGGAAGCTCCTACAATGAGCAGTTCTTC. The V gene is TRBV2, the J gene TRBJ2-1; D remains ambiguous. The CDR3 runs to 15 residues. V dropped 3 bases and J dropped 0 bases, with 9 bases sitting between them. The germline gives CDR1 SNHLY, CDR2 FYNNEI.

The chain is built from TRBV4-2 and TRBJ1-2; D unresolved. Germline V gene data show CDR1 as LGHNA and CDR2 as YNFKEQ. V was pared by 0 bases and J by 4 bases, with 6 bases between. The CDR3 has 13 residues. For the CDR3, the DNA is TGTGCCAGCAGCCAAGAACAGACCTATGGCTACACCTTC. This gives the protein CASSQEQTYGYTF.

The chain joins TRBV18 to TRBJ2-7; TRBD1 matches 8 bases. CDR1 and CDR2 (germline): KGHSH, LQKENI. This CDR3 has 14 amino acids. Trimming at V came to 2 bases and at J to 5 bases, leaving 5 bases not matched to a gene. The CDR3 region has the DNA TGTGCCAGCTCACCAGGACAGGGTAGGGACGAGCAGTACTTC. Translation: CASSPGQGRDEQYF.

A few counts support this clonotype. The V call is TRBV24-1, the J call TRBJ1-1; 8 nucleotides match TRBD1. The germline gives CDR1 KGHDR, CDR2 SFDVKD. After removal of 2 bases from V and 7 bases from J, the junction contained 5 bases not matched to a gene. The CDR3 length is 14 residues. CDR3 bases: TGTGCCACCAGTGATTACCAGGGGGCTGATGAAGCTTTCTTT. This sequence encodes CATSDYQGADEAFF.

The table lists this clonotype with many counts. The chain employs TRBV28 and TRBJ1-4; D might be TRBD1 (6 bases). Germline CDR1 MDHEN, CDR2 SYDVKM. This CDR3 has 16 amino acids. Trimming shortened V by 4 bases and J by 5 bases, and 17 bases separated the two germline ends. The DNA of the CDR3 is TGTGCCAGCAGTTCTCCGGGGATGGGGGCGAATGAAAAACTGTTTTTT. It yields the protein CASSSPGMGANEKLFF.

The V gene is TRBV7-9, the J gene TRBJ1-2; weak D call: TRBD1 (6 bases). CDR3 length: 13 amino acids. The V and J ends lost 5 bases and 3 bases respectively, with 10 bases between them. Germline loops: CDR1 SEHNR, CDR2 FQNEAQ (reference sequence). DNA for the CDR3: TGTGCCAGCAGCGATACAGGGTACTATGGCTACACCTTC. Translating gives CASSDTGYYGYTF. The full variable domain, completed using reference TRBV7-9 and TRBJ1-2, is DTGVSQNPRHKITKRGQNVTFRCDPISEHNRLYWYRQTLGQGPEFLTYFQNEAQLEKSRLLSDRFSAERPKGSFSTLEIQRTEQGDSAMYLCASSDTGYYGYTFGSGTRLTVV.

This clonotype has only a few counts. This rearrangement joins TRBV6-5 to TRBJ2-6; 7 bases line up with TRBD1. J gave up 0 bases and V 4 bases, and 3 bases lay outside the gene matches. This CDR3 is built from 16 residues. Germline V gene sequence: CDR1 MNHEY, CDR2 SVGAGI. CDR3 sequence: CASSWGQPSGANVLTF. DNA for the CDR3: TGTGCCAGCAGTTGGGGACAGCCCTCTGGGGCCAACGTCCTGACTTTC.

This clonotype came up a few times. The chain couples TRBV4-1 to TRBJ2-2, with 8 bases fitting TRBD2. The CDR3 has 12 residues. J was trimmed by 13 bases and V by 4 bases; bases with no gene match: 5. CDR1 MGHRA and CDR2 YSYEKL come from the germline V gene. The CDR3 DNA is TGCGCCAGCAGCCCCGGGGGGGGTTGGCTGTTTTTT. Translating it yields CASSPGGGWLFF.

The chain uses TRBV5-1 and TRBJ2-5, with a tentative D call TRBD2 (5 bases). This CDR3 is 14 amino acids long. Germline V gene lookup returns CDR1 SGHRS and CDR2 YFSETQ. Between the trimmed V and J ends, which lost 2 bases and 3 bases, there was a span of 11 bases. The CDR3 DNA reads as TGCGCCAGCAGCTTAGTAGCGCGAGAAGAGACCCAGTACTTC. It codes for CASSLVAREETQYF.

The chain links TRBV11-2 to TRBJ2-5, with D unresolved. Germline lookup yields CDR1 SGHAT and CDR2 FQNNGV. This CDR3 spans 14 amino acids. The V and J ends lost 2 bases and 2 bases respectively, with 9 bases between them. CDR3 coding DNA: TGTGCCAGCAGCTTAACTGCCGCACAAGAGACCCAGTACTTC. Encoded protein: CASSLTAAQETQYF.